The rows below give T cell receptor beta chains drawn from one sample of a study of cytomegalovirus exposure and HLA in healthy donors. Sequencing was performed with immunoSEQ multiplex PCR; in TCRdb, only in-frame clones are kept and a portion is missing. The sample lists 200,000 or so clones, around 78% seen once, with around 5.6% in the top ten. The sequenced sample consisted of PBMCs. The receptors here all came from a woman between 18 and 29 years old in good health and CMV-seronegative. CDR3s leave out the opening cysteine and the closing phenylalanine or tryptophan. Fields, in order: clone size, V gene, D gene, CDR3 protein. A D gene is named only where the DNA matches it firmly. The size entry is marked missing in some rows and otherwise reads once, few, many or a size class.

>.|TRBV6-1|.
ASSLTEHSYEQY
>.|TRBV29-1|TRBD1
SVGGQGAAWAFGNEQF
>.|TRBV6-1|.
ASSVQGSYEQY
>.|TRBV19|.
ASSIAGAWTEAF
>few|TRBV7-2|.
ASSFGAGNYGYT
>.|TRBV30|TRBD1
AWNPPGQYYNEQF
>few|TRBV6-1|.
ASTLVADTQY
>.|TRBV30|.
AWSQLGYEQY
>few|TRBV7-9|.
ASSSVSSVNYGYT
>.|TRBV6-5|TRBD1
ASRGTGGRDTQY
>.|TRBV5-5|.
ASSPLGAYEQY
>.|TRBV29-1|.
SVSSAGLQETQY
>.|TRBV5-5|.
ASSSRLIGGEDGYT
>.|TRBV6-5|TRBD1
ASSTGGVETEAF
>.|TRBV28|.
ASTLKVPGGYT
>.|TRBV10-3|.
AISGRGAGRTEAF
>.|TRBV5-1|.
AHNQAQGHTDTQY
>.|TRBV30|.
AWSEGRGVGEKLF
>.|TRBV27|TRBD1
ASSPAGTAYGYT
>.|TRBV7-2|.
ASSFETVYGYT
>.|TRBV7-8|.
ASSLAPREQY
>.|TRBV7-9|.
ASSLLAEVNYGYT
>.|TRBV30|.
AWSREGDGYT
>few|TRBV7-8|TRBD1
ASSPRQGINGYT
>.|TRBV2|.
ASIGLTEAF
>.|TRBV25-1|.
ASSELGQGRDNEQF
>.|TRBV6-5|TRBD1
ASSFGTDLTYEQY
>.|TRBV7-3|TRBD2
ASSLSTSGSGNEQF
>.|TRBV7-2|.
ASSFDKNTGELF
>few|TRBV15|.
ATSDLGPGELF
>.|TRBV6-1|.
ASSEPASSGEQY
>.|TRBV28|TRBD2
ASSDGGLAGSYEQY
>.|TRBV11-2|TRBD2
ASSFWGRANYNEQF
>few|TRBV6-1|.
ASALSGAPNQPQH
>.|TRBV5-1|.
ASSLLGHEQF
>.|TRBV5-4|.
ASSGEGEAF
>once|TRBV7-2|.
ASSLADEQY
>.|TRBV28|.
ASSFPDRYEQY
>.|TRBV5-4|TRBD1
ASSIPSQGASYGYT
>.|TRBV19|TRBD1
ASQNQGAPAKNIQY
>.|TRBV7-3|.
ASSLNPRMGEQY
>few|TRBV6-5|.
ASSYGRGAVEQY
>.|TRBV6-5|.
ASSYGTSGEQF
>.|TRBV6-5|TRBD1
ASSYQGVSTEAF
>.|TRBV7-3|TRBD2
ASSLVASGSGELF
>once|TRBV7-2|.
ASSSLSGSVEAF
>few|TRBV15|.
ATSLGASGGNEKLF
>.|TRBV30|.
AWSLRTGWTSGTDTQY
>.|TRBV18|.
ASSSGPTLEQF
>.|TRBV2|.
ASRTDYSGNTIY
>.|TRBV19|.
ASSIGVNSGELF
>.|TRBV4-2|TRBD1
ASSHGQGAWEQY
>.|TRBV6-5|TRBD1
ASIGQGATEAF
>.|TRBV28|TRBD1
ASRRQGSYNEQF
>.|TRBV18|TRBD1
ASSPPGQGQGTDTQY
>.|TRBV13|.
ASSFPSGREGDTQY
>.|TRBV4-1|.
ASRKTGNYGYT